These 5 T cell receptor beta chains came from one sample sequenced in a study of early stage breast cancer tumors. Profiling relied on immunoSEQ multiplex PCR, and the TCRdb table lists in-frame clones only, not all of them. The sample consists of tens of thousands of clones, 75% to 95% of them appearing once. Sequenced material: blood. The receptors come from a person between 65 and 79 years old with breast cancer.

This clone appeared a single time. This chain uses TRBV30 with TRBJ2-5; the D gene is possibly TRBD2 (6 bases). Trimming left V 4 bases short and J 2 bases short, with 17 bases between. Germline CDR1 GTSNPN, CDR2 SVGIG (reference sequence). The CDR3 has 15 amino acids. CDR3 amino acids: CAWMVRGLGQETQYF. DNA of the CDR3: TGTGCCTGGATGGTACGGGGGTTAGGGCAAGAGACCCAGTACTTC.

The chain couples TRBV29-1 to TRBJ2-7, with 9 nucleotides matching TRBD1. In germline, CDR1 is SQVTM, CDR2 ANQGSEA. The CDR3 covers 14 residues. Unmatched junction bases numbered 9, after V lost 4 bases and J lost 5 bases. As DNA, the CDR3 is TGCAGCGTTGTCCCGGGACAGGGCGGTCACGAGCAGTACTTC. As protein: CSVVPGQGGHEQYF.

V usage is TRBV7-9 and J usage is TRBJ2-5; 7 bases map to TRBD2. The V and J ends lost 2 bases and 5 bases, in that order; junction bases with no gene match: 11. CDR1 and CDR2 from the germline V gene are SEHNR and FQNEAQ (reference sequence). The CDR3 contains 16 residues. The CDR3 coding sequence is TGTGCCAGCAGCTTATCAGCGCCCAGCGGGAAGGAGACCCAGTACTTC. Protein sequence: CASSLSAPSGKETQYF.

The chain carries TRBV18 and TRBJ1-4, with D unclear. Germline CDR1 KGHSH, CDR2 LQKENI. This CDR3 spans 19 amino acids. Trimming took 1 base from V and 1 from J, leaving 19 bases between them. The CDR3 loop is CASSPRVVRSRGTNEKLFF. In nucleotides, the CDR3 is TGTGCCAGCTCACCACGGGTAGTGAGAAGTCGAGGAACTAATGAAAAACTGTTTTTT.

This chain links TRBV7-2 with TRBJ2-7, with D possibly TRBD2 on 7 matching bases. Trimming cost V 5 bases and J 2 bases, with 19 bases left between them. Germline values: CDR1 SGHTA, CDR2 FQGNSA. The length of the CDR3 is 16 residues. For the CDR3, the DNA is TGTGCCAGCAGCGGAGACGGAGGGGGGGCTCCCTACGAGCAGTACTTC. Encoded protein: CASSGDGGGAPYEQYF.